Following are 12 T cell receptor beta chains from one sample sequenced in a study of cytotoxic CD8 clonotypes in ibrutinib-treated CLL. The data were produced by immunoSEQ multiplex PCR, yet TCRdb's version contains in-frame clones alone and is incomplete. Of fewer than 55,000 clones listed, more than 55% were seen once; the top ten hold approximately 27%. The sample in question was PBMCs, obtained after 24 months of ibrutinib treatment. Receptor source: a human donor with chronic lymphocytic leukemia.

This chain links TRBV5-5 with TRBJ2-7; D not certain. This CDR3 spans 13 amino acids. CDR1 is SGHKS and CDR2 is YYEKEE in the germline V gene (reference sequence). V shed 2 bases and J shed 4 bases, with 10 bases lying between them. CDR3 nucleotides: TGTGCCAGCAGCTTACTTCGAGGTTACGAGCAGTACTTC. It encodes CASSLLRGYEQYF. The full variable domain, in which reference TRBV5-5 and TRBJ2-7 provide the parts outside the CDR3, is DAGVTQSPTHLIKTRGQQVTLRCSPISGHKSVSWYQQVLGQGPQFIFQYYEKEERGRGNFPDRFSARQFPNYSSELNVNALLLGDSALYLCASSLLRGYEQYFGPGTRLTVT.

This chain's CDR3 is CASLEGNSNQPQHF. CDR3 sequence (DNA): TGTGCCAGCCTGGAGGGGAATAGCAATCAGCCCCAGCATTTT. This chain uses TRBV28 with TRBJ1-5, with D possibly being TRBD1 (5 bases). V gave up 8 bases and J gave up 0 bases, with 11 bases separating them. Germline V gene lookup returns CDR1 MDHEN and CDR2 SYDVKM. The CDR3 has 14 amino acids.

The V gene is TRBV6-5, the J gene TRBJ1-1, with a tentative D call TRBD1 (6 bases). CDR1 MNHEY and CDR2 SVGAGI come from the germline V gene. CDR3 length: 14 amino acids. The V and J ends lost 6 bases and 1 base respectively, with 12 bases between them. CDR3 bases: TGTGCCAGCAGGGCACCGGGACAGAACACTGAAGCTTTCTTT. Translated: CASRAPGQNTEAFF.

As for this clone: A junction boundary mismatches the germline segment, possibly from a read error. The chain uses TRBV5-6 and TRBJ2-2; D is undetermined. CDR1 and CDR2 from the germline V gene are SGHDT and YYEEEE. CDR3 size: 15 residues. The CDR3 DNA is TGTGCCAGCAGCTTGAGGGTTAAGAACGCCGGGGAGCTGTTTTTT. Protein sequence: CASSLRVKNAGELFF.

In its sample, this clone was seen once. The CDR3 here is CASSVQVSYEQYF. In DNA form, the CDR3 reads TGTGCCAGCAGTGTACAGGTCTCCTACGAGCAGTACTTC. The chain is built from TRBV2 and TRBJ2-7; D possibly corresponds to TRBD1 (5 bases). Per the germline V gene, CDR1 is SNHLY and CDR2 is FYNNEI. The V and J ends lost 4 bases and 0 bases respectively, with 7 bases between them. The CDR3 consists of 13 residues.

V and J are TRBV14 and TRBJ1-4, with 9 nucleotides matching TRBD1. Germline trimming cut 0 bases from V and 7 bases from J; bases unmatched to any gene: 12. CDR3 length equals 18 residues. Germline V gene data show CDR1 as SGHDN and CDR2 as FVKESK. DNA for the CDR3: TGTGCCAGCAGCCAAGATCGAAGGACAGGGGCCGTAATTGAAAAACTGTTTTTT. Translation: CASSQDRRTGAVIEKLFF.

The chain recombines TRBV27 with TRBJ2-6; 11 bases are a match to TRBD1. The V segment lost 3 bases and the J segment 0 bases; nucleotides outside the gene matches: 1. Germline V gene lookup returns CDR1 MNHEY and CDR2 SMNVEV (reference sequence). This CDR3 contains 17 residues. CDR3 region: CASSFGTGGSGANVLTF. The CDR3 DNA sequence: TGTGCCAGCAGTTTCGGGACAGGGGGCTCTGGGGCCAACGTCCTGACTTTC.

V and J are TRBV7-9 and TRBJ1-1, with 7 bases lining up with TRBD1. The germline CDR1 and CDR2 sequences are SEHNR and FQNEAQ (reference sequence). This CDR3 spans 13 amino acids. Trimming at V came to 4 bases and at J to 5 bases, leaving 4 bases not matched to a gene. In DNA form, the CDR3 reads TGTGCCAGCAGCTCACAGGGGTCGACTGAAGCTTTCTTT. Encoded protein: CASSSQGSTEAFF.

The chain joins TRBV6-5 to TRBJ1-3, with D possibly being TRBD1 (5 bases). Germline V gene data show CDR1 as MNHEY and CDR2 as SVGAGI. Trimming pared 4 bases from V and 2 bases from J, leaving 12 bases between. The CDR3 loop spans 15 amino acids. DNA of the CDR3: TGTGCCAGCAGTTTTCCGGGGCTGACTGGAAACACCATATATTTT. Protein: CASSFPGLTGNTIYF.

This clone turned up a few times. This sequence joins TRBV6-6 and TRBJ1-5; perhaps TRBD1 as D (5 bases). Germline V CDR1 and CDR2: MNHNY, SVGAGI (reference sequence). The CDR3 consists of 11 residues. V lost 6 bases and J lost 9, with 9 bases in between. As DNA, the CDR3 is TGTGCCAGCAGCAGGCAGGGGCCCCAGCATTTT. It is translated as CASSRQGPQHF.

The chain employs TRBV25-1 and TRBJ2-2, with 9 positions matching TRBD1. The germline CDR1 and CDR2 sequences are MGHDK and SYGVNS. V gave up 10 bases and J gave up 6 bases; unmatched junction bases: 6. The CDR3 runs to 13 residues. CDR3 sequence (DNA): TGTGCCACCAGGGACAGGGCCCCCGGGGAGCTGTTTTTT. The encoded protein is CATRDRAPGELFF.

The chain couples TRBV2 to TRBJ2-2; no firm D call. V was shortened by 5 bases and J by 1 base, with 5 bases between the two germline ends. The CDR3 spans 13 residues. From germline, CDR1 is SNHLY and CDR2 FYNNEI. DNA for the CDR3: TGTGCCAGCAGTTCGGTGAACACCGGGGAGCTGTTTTTT. Its translation is CASSSVNTGELFF. Using reference TRBV2 and TRBJ2-2 for the parts outside the CDR3, the full variable domain is EPEVTQTPSHQVTQMGQEVILRCVPISNHLYFYWYRQILGQKVEFLVSFYNNEISEKSEIFDDQFSVERPDGSNFTLKIRSTKLEDSAMYFCASSSVNTGELFFGEGSRLTVL.